This T cell receptor beta chain is drawn from a study of T cells in Graves' hyperthyroidism and ophthalmopathy. This clonotype occurred many times. Researchers took RNA transcripts and amplified the TCR beta CDR3 regions from them. The HTBI primer set served for first-round RT-PCR of the TCR CDR3. A single record per CDR3 protein comes from TCRdb applying MiXCR to the multiplex PCR reads. This sample has 450,000 to 600,000 distinct CDR3 sequences, with 12% to 15% found just once. The V and J ends lost 1 base and 0 bases respectively, with 9 bases between them. CDR1 is SEHNR and CDR2 is FQNEAQ in the germline V gene (reference sequence). The CDR3 spans 15 residues. Uncontrolled infection, other autoimmune disease, pregnancy or lactation barred patients from enrollment. Thyroid ultrasound, orbital computed tomography, clinical symptoms, and serum thyroxine and TRAb underpinned diagnoses.

Specimen: blood. J is TRBJ2-5 and V is TRBV7-9; no clear D gene. The clonotype comes from a middle-aged woman with Graves' hyperthyroidism. The CDR3 DNA sequence: TGTGCCAGCAGCTTAGTGGCTCAGTACCAAGAGACCCAGTACTTC. Amino acid sequence: CASSLVAQYQETQYF.